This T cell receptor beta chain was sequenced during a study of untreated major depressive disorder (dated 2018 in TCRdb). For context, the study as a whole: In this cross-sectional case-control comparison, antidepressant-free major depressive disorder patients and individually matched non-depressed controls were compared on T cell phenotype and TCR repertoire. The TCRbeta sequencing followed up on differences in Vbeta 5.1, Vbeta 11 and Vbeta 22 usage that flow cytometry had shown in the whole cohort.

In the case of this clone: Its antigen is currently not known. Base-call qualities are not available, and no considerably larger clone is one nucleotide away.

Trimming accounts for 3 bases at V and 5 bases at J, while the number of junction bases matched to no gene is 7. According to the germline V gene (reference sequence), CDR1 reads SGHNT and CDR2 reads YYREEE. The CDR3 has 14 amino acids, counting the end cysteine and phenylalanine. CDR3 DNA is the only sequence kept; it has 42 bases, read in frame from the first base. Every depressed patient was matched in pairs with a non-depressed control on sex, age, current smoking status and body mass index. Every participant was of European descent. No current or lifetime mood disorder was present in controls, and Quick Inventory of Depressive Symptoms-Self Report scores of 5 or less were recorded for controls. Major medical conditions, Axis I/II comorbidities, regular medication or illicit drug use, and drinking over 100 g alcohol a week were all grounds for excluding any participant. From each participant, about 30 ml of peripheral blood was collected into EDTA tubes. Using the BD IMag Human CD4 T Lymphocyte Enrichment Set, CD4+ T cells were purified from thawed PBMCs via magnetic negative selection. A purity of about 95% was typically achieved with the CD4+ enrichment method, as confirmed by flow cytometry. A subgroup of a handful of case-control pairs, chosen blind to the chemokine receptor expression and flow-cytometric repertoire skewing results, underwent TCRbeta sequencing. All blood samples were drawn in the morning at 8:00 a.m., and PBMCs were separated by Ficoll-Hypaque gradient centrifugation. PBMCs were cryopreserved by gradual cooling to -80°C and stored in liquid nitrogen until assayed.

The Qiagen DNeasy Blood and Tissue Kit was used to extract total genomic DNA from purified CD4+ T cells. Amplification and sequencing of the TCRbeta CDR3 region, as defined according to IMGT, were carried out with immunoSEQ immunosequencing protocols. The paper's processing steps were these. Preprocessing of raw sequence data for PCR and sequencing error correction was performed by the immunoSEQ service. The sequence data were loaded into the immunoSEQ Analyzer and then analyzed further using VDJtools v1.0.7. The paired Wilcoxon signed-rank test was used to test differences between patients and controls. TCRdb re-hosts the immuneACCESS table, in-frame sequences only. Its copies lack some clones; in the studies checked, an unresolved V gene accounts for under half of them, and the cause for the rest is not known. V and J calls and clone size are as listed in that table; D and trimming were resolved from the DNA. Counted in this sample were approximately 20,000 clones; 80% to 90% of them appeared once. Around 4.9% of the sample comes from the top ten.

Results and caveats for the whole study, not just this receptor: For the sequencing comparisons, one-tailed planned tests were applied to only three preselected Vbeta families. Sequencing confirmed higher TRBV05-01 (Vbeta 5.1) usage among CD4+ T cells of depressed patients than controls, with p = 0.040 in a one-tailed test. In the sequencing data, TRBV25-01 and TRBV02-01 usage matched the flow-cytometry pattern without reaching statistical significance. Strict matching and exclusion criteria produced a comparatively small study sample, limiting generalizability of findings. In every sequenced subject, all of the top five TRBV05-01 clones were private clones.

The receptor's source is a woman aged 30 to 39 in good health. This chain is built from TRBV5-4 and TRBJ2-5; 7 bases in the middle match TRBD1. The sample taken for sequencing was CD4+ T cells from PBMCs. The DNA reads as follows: TGTGCCAGCAGCTCGGGACAGCCCGGGGAGACCCAGTACTTC. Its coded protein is CASSSGQPGETQYF. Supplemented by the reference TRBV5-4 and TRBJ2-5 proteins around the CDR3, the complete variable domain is ETGVTQSPTHLIKTRGQQVTLRCSSQSGHNTVSWYQQALGQGPQFIFQYYREEENGRGNFPPRFSGLQFPNYSSELNVNALELDDSALYLCASSSGQPGETQYFGPGTRLLVL.